This TCR beta chain was observed in a study of T cells in Graves' hyperthyroidism and ophthalmopathy (dated by TCRdb to about 2019). Regarding the study in general: Peripheral blood samples were taken at initial diagnosis, before any treatment was given. To identify TCR V-J signatures that set the groups apart, the researchers used a discovery cohort of 90 to 100 patients, made up of 40 to 45 with Graves' ophthalmopathy and 57 with stable Graves' hyperthyroidism. Prospective prediction of ophthalmopathy was tested in an independent validation cohort consisting of fewer than 20 hyperthyroidism patients and some 17 patients who later progressed to ophthalmopathy. For training and testing, the 100 or so patients in the discovery cohort were randomly divided in a 7:3 ratio. In six Graves' hyperthyroidism patients, the study also compared T-cell repertoires from thyroid tissue with T-cell repertoires from blood. Following sampling, methimazole starting at 30 mg daily was given to hyperthyroidism patients, and high-dose intravenous methylprednisolone was given to ophthalmopathy patients. The paper describes TCR Vbeta CDR3 sequencing of roughly 130 peripheral blood samples, made up of 43 ophthalmopathy patients, some 76 hyperthyroidism patients and 17 progressor patients. The full study reports these points: In validation, progression to ophthalmopathy was predicted by the model with approximately 67% sensitivity and 72% to 80% specificity, a median of roughly 6.4 months before onset. Most expanded thyroid clonotypes (frequency above 0.001) were also detected in blood, suggesting blood repertoires may reflect thyroid immune responses. No statistical method was used to set the sample size in advance, and investigators knew the group allocation. Ophthalmopathy was separated from stable hyperthyroidism by a 13 V-J signature model, with 85% to 90% sensitivity and about 81% specificity obtained in cross-validation and 80%/75% obtained in testing.

The table lists this clonotype with a few counts. Its cognate antigen has yet to be identified. Base qualities are not at hand, and no much larger clone is one base apart. The CDR3 goes from the cysteine to the phenylalanine over 16 residues. Only CDR3 DNA remains: 48 bases, in frame from the first base. For this chain, trimming is 4 bases at the V end and 7 bases at the J end, and the number of junction bases without a gene match is 10. CDR1 KGHDR and CDR2 SFDVKD were looked up in the germline V gene. Ophthalmopathy patients had moderately to severely active disease, Clinical Activity Score of at least 3, NOSPECS grade of at least 4, and duration under 3 months. Exclusion was applied to patients with uncontrolled infections, other autoimmune diseases, pregnancy or lactation. Diagnoses relied on clinical symptoms, serum thyroxine and TRAb, thyroid ultrasound and orbital computed tomography. PBMCs were isolated from 7.5 to 10 ml of fresh peripheral blood by Ficoll-Paque density gradient centrifugation. Total RNA was extracted using Trizol reagent, and RNA quality was assessed on an Agilent 2100 Bioanalyzer.

Amplification of TCR beta CDR3 regions was carried out from RNA transcripts. The TCR CDR3 was subjected to a first round of RT-PCR using the HTBI primer set and the Qiagen OneStep RT-PCR kit. A second multiplex PCR round built the libraries, followed by size selection and purification. Paired-end sequencing of the libraries was performed with 100 bp reads on an Illumina HiSeq2000. On the study's bioinformatics: SOAPnuke was used to process the raw data, with reads discarded if the reads contained adapters or uncalled bases, had a mean Phred below 15, or lacked an exact constant-primer or identifier match. COPE v1.2.5 was used to merge the high-quality paired reads, and each unique nucleotide sequence was defined as a clonotype. MiTCR v1.1 was used to align clonotypes to the IMGT TRBV, TRBD and TRBJ reference segments. Analysis was restricted to V-J combinations with a frequency above 0.0001, which covered roughly 99% of repertoires. The TCS score was defined as F50 (clonal expansion) divided by E x V (chaos), with BLOSUM62-based TCRdist calculated between CDR3 peptides within each V-J. Welch's t-statistics and random forest reduced around 510 V-J features to roughly 13, which were used in a naive Bayes classifier (R e1071). In TCRdb, the public reads were trimmed at Q25 with fastp and aligned with MiXCR, with productive beta chains retained. Rows matching on CDR3 protein sequence are summarized as one entry with the most common DNA and genes. TCRdb's processing, not the authors', yielded these V and J calls. The sample yields roughly 500,000 distinct CDR3 sequences; 15% to 20% were counted once. Approximately 30% of the sample rests with the top ten.

Material for sequencing was blood. This clonotype originated in a woman in her twenties or thirties with Graves' ophthalmopathy. The sequence joins TRBV24-1 to TRBJ2-1, and 9 junctional nucleotides match TRBD1. Here the CDR3 is given as CATSDRTGTGNNEQFF. The sequenced DNA: TGTGCCACCAGTGACCGGACCGGGACAGGGAATAATGAGCAGTTCTTC.